This T cell receptor beta chain was identified during a study of lymphopenia after photon versus proton radiotherapy. Findings and limits, study-wide: Post-nadir diversity loss with photons came from oligoclonal expansion, particularly CD8+ Temra cells. Authors raise, but do not show, better survival with proton therapy.

The CDR3 totals 13 residues. V was pared by 7 bases and J by 1 base, with 4 bases of the junction left unmatched. CDR1 is SQVTM, CDR2 ANQGSEA, per germline. In regard to this clone: Its matching antigen is unknown.

Method: immunoSEQ multiplex PCR; TCRdb's copy keeps in-frame clones and lacks some. The repertoire holds around 70,000 clones, with roughly 93% as singletons. The specimen was peripheral blood, collected from a patient treated with photon-based radiotherapy. The receptor was isolated from a woman in her 70s with pancreatic cancer. This chain joins TRBV29-1 and TRBJ1-1, with 9 positions matching TRBD1. CDR3 sequence (DNA): TGCAGCGGAAACAGGGGGCGGAACACTGAAGCTTTCTTT. Residues: CSGNRGRNTEAFF. Complete variable domain (other parts from reference TRBV29-1 and TRBJ1-1): SAVISQKPSRDICQRGTSLTIQCQVDSQVTMMFWYRQQPGQSLTLIATANQGSEATYESGFVIDKFPISRPNLTFSTLTVSNMSPEDSSIYLCSGNRGRNTEAFFGQGTRLTVV.